These 21 T cell receptor beta chains share one sample of origin, sequenced in a study of blood T cell repertoires in COVID-19. Assay used: immunoSEQ multiplex PCR; TCRdb lists only in-frame clones, some missing. In the table there are 340,000 or so clones, more than 75% of which are singletons. The specimen sequenced was peripheral blood. The receptors were sampled from a man between 50 and 59 years old with active or convalescent COVID-19.

This clone was detected a few times. V is TRBV5-6 and J is TRBJ1-1; the D gene is possibly TRBD1 (5 bases). The V and J ends lost 2 bases and 5 bases respectively, with 16 bases between them. This CDR3 contains 15 residues. CDR1 and CDR2 (germline): SGHDT, YYEEEE. CDR3 in amino acids: CASSFSWIRGTEAFF. The CDR3 bases are TGTGCCAGCAGCTTTTCTTGGATTAGGGGAACTGAAGCTTTCTTT. The full variable domain, with the rest looked up from reference TRBV5-6 and TRBJ1-1, is DAGVTQSPTHLIKTRGQQVTLRCSPKSGHDTVSWYQQALGQGPQFIFQYYEEEERQRGNFPDRFSGHQFPNYSSELNVNALLLGDSALYLCASSFSWIRGTEAFFGQGTRLTVV.

DNA for the CDR3: TGTGCCAGTAGTGCCCTCACTCAGGACAGGGCGGGATATGGCTACACCTTC. Translated: CASSALTQDRAGYGYTF. The chain joins TRBV19 to TRBJ1-2; 8 nucleotides align to TRBD1. The CDR3 is made up of 17 amino acids. V was pared by 5 bases and J by 5 bases, with 16 bases of the junction left unmatched. Germline V lookup: CDR1 LNHDA, CDR2 SQIVND (reference sequence).

V and J are TRBV4-1 and TRBJ1-5, with 7 positions matching TRBD1. CDR3 size: 15 residues. CDR1 and CDR2 from the germline V gene are MGHRA and YSYEKL. Unmatched junction bases numbered 4, after V lost 0 bases and J lost 5 bases. The CDR3 bases are TGCGCCAGCAGCCAAGATCCGGGACAGTATCAGCCCCAGCATTTT. Amino acids: CASSQDPGQYQPQHF.

The CDR3 DNA sequence: TGTGCCAGCAGCTTAGGTTCTAGGGGGGAGCTGTTTTTT. This sequence encodes CASSLGSRGELFF. The chain employs TRBV7-8 and TRBJ2-2; D gene ambiguous. CDR3 size: 13 residues. Germline V gene data show CDR1 as SGHVS and CDR2 as FQNEAQ. The V end lost 1 base, the J end lost 8 bases, and 8 bases lay between the germline ends. Complete variable domain (other parts from reference TRBV7-8 and TRBJ2-2): GAGVSQSPRYKVAKRGQDVALRCDPISGHVSLFWYQQALGQGPEFLTYFQNEAQLDKSGLPSDRFFAERPEGSVSTLKIQRTQQEDSAVYLCASSLGSRGELFFGEGSRLTVL.

The rearrangement joins TRBV3-1 (or the pseudogene TRBV3-2) to TRBJ2-1; 10 nucleotides line up with TRBD2. This CDR3 has 14 amino acids. Germline V gene data show CDR1 as LGHDT and CDR2 as YNNKEL (reference sequence). Trimming at V came to 0 bases and at J to 10 bases, leaving 3 bases not matched to a gene. CDR3 in amino acids: CASSQETSGPEQFF. The CDR3 DNA is TGTGCCAGCAGCCAAGAGACTAGCGGGCCGGAGCAGTTCTTC.

This clone has only one observation. CDR3 sequence (DNA): TGTGCCAGCAGCCAAGACGGTCATTCTTCCTACGAGCAGTACTTC. This translates into CASSQDGHSSYEQYF. The chain couples TRBV4-2 to TRBJ2-7; D gene uncertain. The CDR3 is 15 amino acids. The V and J ends lost 0 bases and 1 base respectively, with 10 bases between them. The germline V gene encodes CDR1 LGHNA and CDR2 YNFKEQ.

The gene calls are TRBV5-5 and TRBJ1-2; 12 nucleotides agree with TRBD1. After removal of 3 bases from V and 7 bases from J, the junction contained 7 bases not matched to a gene. This CDR3 has 15 residues. CDR1 is SGHKS and CDR2 is YYEKEE in the germline V gene (reference sequence). CDR3 in DNA: TGTGCCAGCAGCTATCCGGGACAGGGGGCGGGTGGCTACACCTTC. Protein: CASSYPGQGAGGYTF. The full variable domain, completed using reference TRBV5-5 and TRBJ1-2, is DAGVTQSPTHLIKTRGQQVTLRCSPISGHKSVSWYQQVLGQGPQFIFQYYEKEERGRGNFPDRFSARQFPNYSSELNVNALLLGDSALYLCASSYPGQGAGGYTFGSGTRLTVV.

CDR3 DNA: TGTGCCAGTAGTATCACACAGGGGCATCAGCCCCAGCATTTT. Translating gives CASSITQGHQPQHF. This chain uses TRBV19 with TRBJ1-5, with 7 positions matching TRBD1. The CDR3 is 14 amino acids. Germline V gene sequence: CDR1 LNHDA, CDR2 SQIVND (reference sequence). J lost 5 bases, V lost 3 bases, and 4 bases had no gene match.

The chain carries TRBV6-2 or TRBV6-3 and TRBJ2-7; the D gene is possibly TRBD1 (5 bases). This CDR3 is 15 amino acids long. V was shortened by 2 bases and J by 0 bases, with 11 bases between the two germline ends. Germline V gene sequence: CDR1 MNHEY, CDR2 SVGEGT. The DNA of the CDR3 is TGTGCCAGCAGTTACCAGGGCAGGGCCTCCTACGAGCAGTACTTC. The encoded protein is CASSYQGRASYEQYF.

J is TRBJ2-7 and V is TRBV9, with TRBD2 matching over 8 bases. The CDR3 has 14 residues. With 4 bases clipped from V and 7 bases from J, the junction kept 10 bases outside the gene matches. Germline-derived CDR1 and CDR2 are SGDLS and YYNGEE. The CDR3 sequence is CASSNELAVGEQYF. The CDR3 coding sequence is TGTGCCAGCAGCAATGAACTAGCGGTCGGGGAGCAGTACTTC.

This clone was counted only a few times. The rearrangement uses TRBV7-3 and TRBJ2-7; D might be TRBD1 (6 bases). The germline V and J ends were trimmed by 1 base and 10 bases, with 14 bases remaining between them. The CDR3 length is 13 residues. Germline loops: CDR1 SGHTA, CDR2 FQGTGA. CDR3 sequence reads: CASSLMSGDTQYF. The CDR3 coding sequence is TGTGCCAGCAGCTTAATGTCTGGGGACACCCAGTACTTC. The full variable domain, completed using reference TRBV7-3 and TRBJ2-7, is GAGVSQTPSNKVTEKGKYVELRCDPISGHTALYWYRQSLGQGPEFLIYFQGTGAADDSGLPNDRFFAVRPEGSVSTLKIQRTERGDSAVYLCASSLMSGDTQYFGPGTRLTVT.

The genes are TRBV19 and TRBJ2-1; D is perhaps TRBD2 (5 bases). CDR1 and CDR2 (germline): LNHDA, SQIVND (reference sequence). Trimming pared 10 bases from V and 7 bases from J, leaving 23 bases between. The CDR3 length is 15 residues. The CDR3, as DNA: TGTGCCACCGCGCCCTTATCAGGAGGTCTAAATGAGCAGTTCTTC. As protein: CATAPLSGGLNEQFF.

The chain combines TRBV4-2 with TRBJ1-5; TRBD1 agrees at 7 bases. This CDR3 spans 16 amino acids. Trimming at V came to 0 bases and at J to 3 bases, leaving 5 bases not matched to a gene. Germline CDR1 is LGHNA and CDR2 is YNFKEQ. The CDR3 DNA follows: TGTGCCAGCAGCCAAGATCACGACAGGGTCAATCAGCCCCAGCATTTT. Translation gives CASSQDHDRVNQPQHF.

The rearrangement links TRBV28 to TRBJ1-2; 9 positions agree with TRBD1. Germline loops: CDR1 MDHEN, CDR2 SYDVKM. J gave up 7 bases and V 6 bases, and 12 bases lay outside the gene matches. The CDR3 runs 15 residues. The CDR3 sequence: CASSLGQGTVSGYTF. Here the CDR3 DNA reads TGTGCCAGCAGCCTCGGACAGGGGACGGTGAGTGGCTACACCTTC.

This sequence joins TRBV3-1 (or the pseudogene TRBV3-2) and TRBJ2-2, with a weak D call TRBD2 (5 bases). The CDR3 extends over 16 amino acids. The germline gives CDR1 LGHDT, CDR2 YNNKEL (reference sequence). Trimming removed 4 bases at V and 6 bases at J, with 18 bases between. The DNA for the CDR3 is TGTGCCAGCAGCCTCGACCGAGGGCCCCCCCCCGGGGAGCTGTTTTTT. Translation gives CASSLDRGPPPGELFF.

V gene TRBV28 combines with J gene TRBJ2-2; 8 nucleotides line up with TRBD2. The J segment lost 1 base and the V segment lost 3 bases, leaving 4 bases of the junction unmatched. Germline CDR1 and CDR2: MDHEN and SYDVKM. This CDR3 has 16 amino acids. CDR3 nucleotides: TGTGCCAGCAGTTTCAGGGCGGGAGGGAACACCGGGGAGCTGTTTTTT. It specifies CASSFRAGGNTGELFF.

The J gene is TRBJ1-1, the V gene TRBV28; unclear D gene. V was shortened by 4 bases and J by 7 bases, with 10 bases between the two germline ends. Germline V gene lookup returns CDR1 MDHEN and CDR2 SYDVKM. CDR3 length: 12 amino acids. The CDR3 coding sequence is TGTGCCAGCAGTTGGCAGGCGGGTGAAGCTTTCTTT. This sequence encodes CASSWQAGEAFF.

The V and J genes are TRBV7-3 and TRBJ2-7; the match to TRBD1 covers 9 bases. This CDR3 is 14 amino acids long. V shed 5 bases and J 6 bases; nucleotides not matched to a gene: 8. Germline CDR1 SGHTA, CDR2 FQGTGA. CDR3 region: CASSPGTGTGEQYF. As DNA, the CDR3 is TGTGCCAGCAGCCCCGGGACAGGGACAGGCGAGCAGTACTTC.

The chain employs TRBV7-6 and TRBJ2-2, with TRBD2 as a possible D gene (6 bases). The CDR3 is made up of 13 amino acids. V was clipped by 5 bases and J by 7 bases, with 11 bases between them. Germline V CDR1 and CDR2: SGHVS, FNYEAQ. This CDR3 reads CASSLGRHGELFF. CDR3 DNA: TGTGCCAGCAGCCTAGGGAGGCACGGGGAGCTGTTTTTT. The entire variable domain, with the rest obtained from reference TRBV7-6 and TRBJ2-2, is as follows: GAGVSQSPRYKVTKRGQDVALRCDPISGHVSLYWYRQALGQGPEFLTYFNYEAQQDKSGLPNDRFSAERPEGSISTLTIQRTEQRDSAMYRCASSLGRHGELFFGEGSRLTVL.

A few counts support this clone. The CDR3 DNA reads as TGTGCCAGTAAGCCCGGGATCCAGGCTCTGAACACTGAAGCTTTCTTT. It encodes CASKPGIQALNTEAFF. J is TRBJ1-1 and V is TRBV19; D is ambiguous. Germline V lookup: CDR1 LNHDA, CDR2 SQIVND (reference sequence). The CDR3 sequence is 16 residues long. Trimming left V 7 bases short and J 0 bases short, with 18 bases between. Combining the CDR3 with reference TRBV19 and TRBJ1-1 gives the whole variable domain DGGITQSPKYLFRKEGQNVTLSCEQNLNHDAMYWYRQDPGQGLRLIYYSQIVNDFQKGDIAEGYSVSREKKESFPLTVTSAQKNPTAFYLCASKPGIQALNTEAFFGQGTRLTVV.

The chain employs TRBV5-4 and TRBJ2-5, with D tentatively TRBD2 (5 bases). Trimming shortened V by 3 bases and J by 5 bases, and 17 bases separated the two germline ends. The CDR3 runs to 15 residues. CDR1 SGHNT and CDR2 YYREEE come from the germline V gene (reference sequence). The CDR3 sequence: CASSSGISDWETQYF. Written as DNA, the CDR3 is TGTGCCAGCAGCTCCGGGATCTCTGATTGGGAGACCCAGTACTTC.